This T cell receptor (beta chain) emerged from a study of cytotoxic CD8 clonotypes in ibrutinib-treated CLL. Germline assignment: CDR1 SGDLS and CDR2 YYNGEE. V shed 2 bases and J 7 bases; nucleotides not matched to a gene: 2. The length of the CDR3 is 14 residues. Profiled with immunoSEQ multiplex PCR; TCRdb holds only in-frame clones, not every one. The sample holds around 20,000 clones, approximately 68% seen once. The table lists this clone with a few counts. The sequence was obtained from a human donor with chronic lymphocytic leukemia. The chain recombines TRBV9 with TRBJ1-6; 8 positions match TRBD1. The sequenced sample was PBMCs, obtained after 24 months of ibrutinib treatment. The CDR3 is CASSVRQGNSPLHF. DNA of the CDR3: TGTGCCAGCAGCGTTCGACAGGGGAATTCACCCCTCCACTTT. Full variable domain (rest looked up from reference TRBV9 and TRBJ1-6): DSGVTQTPKHLITATGQRVTLRCSPRSGDLSVYWYQQSLDQGLQFLIQYYNGEERAKGNILERFSAQQFPDLHSELNLSSLELGDSALYFCASSVRQGNSPLHFGNGTRLTVT.